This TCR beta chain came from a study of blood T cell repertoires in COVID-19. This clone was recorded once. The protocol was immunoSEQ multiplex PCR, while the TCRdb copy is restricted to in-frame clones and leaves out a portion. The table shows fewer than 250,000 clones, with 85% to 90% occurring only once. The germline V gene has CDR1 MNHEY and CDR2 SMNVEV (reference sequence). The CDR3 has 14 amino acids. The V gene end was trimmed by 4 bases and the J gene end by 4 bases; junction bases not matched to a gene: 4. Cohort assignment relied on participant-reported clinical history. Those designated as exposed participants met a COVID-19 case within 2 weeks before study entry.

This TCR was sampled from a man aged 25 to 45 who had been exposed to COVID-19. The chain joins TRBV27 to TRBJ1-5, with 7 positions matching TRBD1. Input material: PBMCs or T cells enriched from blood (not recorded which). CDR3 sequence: CASSWDRSNQPQHF. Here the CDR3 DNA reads TGTGCCAGCAGTTGGGACAGAAGTAATCAGCCCCAGCATTTT.